The sequence of this TCR beta chain was determined in a study of type 1 regulatory T cells. Study-level information: T-allo10 is an in vitro-generated, Tr1-enriched CD4 T cell product specific for alloantigen.

Each CDR3 protein gets one entry after TCRdb re-called the reads with MiXCR. The sample lists just under 65,000 distinct CDR3 sequences, roughly 50% occurring once. Trimming shortened V by 4 bases and J by 10 bases, and 13 bases separated the two germline ends. The CDR3 extends over 12 amino acids. Germline V gives CDR1 MNHEY, CDR2 SVGEGT. About this clonotype itself: The target antigen is unknown.

General observations from the study: Compared with non-type 1 regulatory T cells, type 1 regulatory T cells showed a more restricted TCR repertoire.

Sequenced material: cultured non-Tr1 T cells, either the whole culture or a sorted T cell fraction (not recorded which). This chain joins TRBV6-2 or TRBV6-3 and TRBJ1-1; D may be TRBD1 (5 bases). The sequence came from a human donor in good health. The CDR3 spells CASSSLGRRAFF. The CDR3 DNA sequence: TGTGCCAGCAGTTCCCTGGGACGTCGAGCTTTCTTT.